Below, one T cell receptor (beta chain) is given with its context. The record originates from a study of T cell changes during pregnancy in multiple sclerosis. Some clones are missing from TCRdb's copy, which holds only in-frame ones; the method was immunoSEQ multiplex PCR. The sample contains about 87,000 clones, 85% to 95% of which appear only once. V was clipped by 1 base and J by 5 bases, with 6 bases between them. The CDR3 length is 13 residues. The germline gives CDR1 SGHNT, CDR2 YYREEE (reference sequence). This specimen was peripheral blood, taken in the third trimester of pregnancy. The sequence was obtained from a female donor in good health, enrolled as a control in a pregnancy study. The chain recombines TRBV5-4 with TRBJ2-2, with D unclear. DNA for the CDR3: TGTGCCAGCAGCTTGATCCCAACCGGGGAGCTGTTTTTT. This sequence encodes CASSLIPTGELFF.